The 24 T cell receptor beta chains presented below share a single source sample, sequenced in a study of blood T cell repertoires in COVID-19. Assay: immunoSEQ multiplex PCR; the TCRdb copy retains only in-frame clones and omits some. The sample lists 200,000 to 300,000 clones, approximately 83% occurring once. Material: PBMCs or T cells enriched from blood (not recorded which). These receptors originate from a woman aged 40 to 50 with acute COVID-19.

This chain links TRBV5-1 with TRBJ2-1, with 13 bases fitting TRBD2. V was clipped by 4 bases and J by 9 bases; unmatched bases: 4. The CDR3 loop spans 14 amino acids. The germline V gene has CDR1 SGHRS and CDR2 YFSETQ. CDR3: CASSTSGRGTEQFF. The CDR3 DNA is TGCGCCAGCAGCACTAGCGGGAGGGGCACTGAGCAGTTCTTC. The whole variable domain, filled in from reference TRBV5-1 and TRBJ2-1, reads KAGVTQTPRYLIKTRGQQVTLSCSPISGHRSVSWYQQTPGQGLQFLFEYFSETQRNKGNFPGRFSGRQFSNSRSEMNVSTLELGDSALYLCASSTSGRGTEQFFGPGTRLTVL.

The chain employs TRBV15 and TRBJ2-2, with 9 bases matching TRBD2. Looked up from germline, CDR1 is LNHNV and CDR2 is YYDKDF (reference sequence). This CDR3 comprises 14 residues. Losses at the gene ends were 6 bases for V and 3 bases for J; bases not matched to a gene: 2. CDR3 bases: TGTGCCACCAGGGAGCGGGAGGACACCGGGGAGCTGTTTTTT. Its translation: CATREREDTGELFF.

The chain links TRBV2 to TRBJ2-7; tentative D call: TRBD1 (5 bases). V was pared by 7 bases and J by 1 base, with 14 bases between. Germline CDR1 reads SNHLY; CDR2 reads FYNNEI. The CDR3 has 14 residues. Here the CDR3 reads CASNIEGHSYEQYF. The CDR3 coding sequence is TGTGCCAGCAATATAGAAGGACATTCCTACGAGCAGTACTTC.

The chain has TRBV24-1 and TRBJ2-1; 10 bases fit TRBD2. V lost 2 bases, J lost 7 bases, and 10 bases stayed unmatched. The CDR3 covers 17 residues. Germline loops: CDR1 KGHDR, CDR2 SFDVKD. CDR3 in DNA: TGTGCCACCAGTGATTACGGAGCGGGAGGGTCGAATAATGAGCAGTTCTTC. It encodes CATSDYGAGGSNNEQFF.

V is TRBV2 and J is TRBJ2-3; D not resolved. Per germline, CDR1 SNHLY and CDR2 FYNNEI. The CDR3 runs 15 residues. V was cut by 6 bases and J by 0 bases, with 13 bases left in between. The CDR3, as DNA: TGTGCCAGCAGGACTTTCGTTACTAGCACAGATACGCAGTATTTT. This gives the protein CASRTFVTSTDTQYF.

The chain joins TRBV6-5 to TRBJ1-2, with 7 nucleotides matching TRBD1. Looked up from germline, CDR1 is MNHEY and CDR2 is SVGAGI. CDR3 length: 16 amino acids. J was trimmed by 5 bases and V by 2 bases; bases with no gene match: 11. The CDR3 DNA reads TGTGCCAGCAGTTACGACACAGGGGCTTGGTCTTATGGCTACACCTTC. As protein: CASSYDTGAWSYGYTF.

The chain combines TRBV12-3 or TRBV12-4 with TRBJ2-7; no firm D call. Deletions cut 3 bases from V and 4 bases from J, with 10 bases between. The CDR3 totals 13 residues. CDR3 region: CASSLFPRYEQYF. CDR3 nucleotides: TGTGCCAGCAGTTTGTTCCCGCGGTACGAGCAGTACTTC.

This chain uses TRBV19 with TRBJ1-4; D ambiguous. V lost 5 bases and J lost 7, with 11 bases in between. CDR3 length: 13 amino acids. Looked up from germline, CDR1 is LNHDA and CDR2 is SQIVND (reference sequence). In nucleotides, the CDR3 is TGTGCCAGTAGTCCCCTGGGCCGTGAAAAACTGTTTTTT. Its protein product is CASSPLGREKLFF.

J is TRBJ1-1 and V is TRBV30; 8 positions agree with TRBD1. The V and J ends lost 4 bases and 4 bases, in that order; junction bases with no gene match: 11. The CDR3 spans 15 residues. In germline, CDR1 is GTSNPN, CDR2 SVGIG (reference sequence). CDR3 nucleotide sequence: TGTGCCTGGATTTATCCGGGACAGGAGAGCACTGAAGCTTTCTTT. Translating it yields CAWIYPGQESTEAFF.

The gene calls are TRBV6-1 and TRBJ1-5, with 10 positions matching TRBD1. This CDR3 contains 19 residues. V was clipped by 0 bases and J by 0 bases; unmatched bases: 8. Germline CDR1 MNHNS, CDR2 SASEGT. CDR3 protein: CASSEAGKTGGLSNQPQHF. CDR3 nucleotide sequence: TGTGCCAGCAGTGAAGCGGGGAAGACAGGGGGCCTTAGCAATCAGCCCCAGCATTTT.

The V and J genes are TRBV20-1 and TRBJ1-2, with D unresolved. Looked up from germline, CDR1 is DFQATT and CDR2 is SNEGSKA (reference sequence). The CDR3 runs to 11 residues. V lost 4 bases to trimming and J lost 5 bases, with 8 bases between them. CDR3 sequence: CSAMRGYGYTF. Written as DNA, the CDR3 is TGCAGTGCTATGCGAGGATATGGCTACACCTTC.

This sequence joins TRBV24-1 and TRBJ2-5, with a possible D match to TRBD2 (6 bases). Looked up from germline, CDR1 is KGHDR and CDR2 is SFDVKD. The CDR3 is 16 residues long. Trimming stripped 1 base from V and 1 base from J, with 12 bases between. CDR3 residues: CATSDFGGPGQETQYF. The CDR3, as DNA: TGTGCCACCAGTGATTTTGGAGGGCCAGGCCAAGAGACCCAGTACTTC.

The chain carries TRBV7-6 and TRBJ1-5; TRBD1 matches at 7 bases. Germline CDR1 SGHVS, CDR2 FNYEAQ. V shed 5 bases and J 3 bases; nucleotides not matched to a gene: 10. This CDR3 is 16 amino acids long. For the CDR3, the DNA is TGTGCCAGCAGCGCGGAACAGGGGTTAATCAATCAGCCCCAGCATTTT. It translates to CASSAEQGLINQPQHF.

The chain employs TRBV11-2 and TRBJ2-3; 11 bases are shared with TRBD2. The CDR3 has 16 amino acids. V lost 6 bases, J lost 6 bases, and 11 bases stayed unmatched. Germline loops: CDR1 SGHAT, CDR2 FQNNGV. The CDR3 spells CASRPLAGDYHDTQYF. DNA for the CDR3: TGTGCCAGCAGGCCACTAGCGGGAGATTATCACGATACGCAGTATTTT. The complete variable domain, with remaining parts taken from reference TRBV11-2 and TRBJ2-3, reads EAGVAQSPRYKIIEKRQSVAFWCNPISGHATLYWYQQILGQGPKLLIQFQNNGVVDDSQLPKDRFSAERLKGVDSTLKIQPAKLEDSAVYLCASRPLAGDYHDTQYFGPGTRLTVL.

The chain employs TRBV2 and TRBJ1-2; 8 bases map to TRBD1. The CDR3 covers 14 residues. Trimming cost V 6 bases and J 7 bases; bases outside gene matches: 10. The germline CDR1 and CDR2 sequences are SNHLY and FYNNEI. In nucleotides, the CDR3 is TGTGCCAGCAGGGAACTCCAGGGGGCAGCTGGCTACACCTTC. This translates into CASRELQGAAGYTF.

The gene calls are TRBV12-3 or TRBV12-4 and TRBJ1-1; D not certain. The CDR3 extends over 13 amino acids. Trimming left V 6 bases short and J 2 bases short, with 10 bases between. The CDR3 DNA reads as TGTGCCAGCAGACAGAGACCTAACACTGAAGCTTTCTTT. The encoded protein is CASRQRPNTEAFF.

This chain links TRBV7-8 with TRBJ2-7, with D unresolved. Per germline, CDR1 SGHVS and CDR2 FQNEAQ. Trimming stripped 5 bases from V and 1 base from J, with 6 bases between. CDR3 length: 12 residues. The CDR3 sequence is CASSPESYEQYF. The CDR3 nucleotides read TGTGCCAGCAGCCCCGAGTCCTACGAGCAGTACTTC.

The chain uses TRBV5-1 and TRBJ1-1; 10 bases are shared with TRBD1. Germline V lookup: CDR1 SGHRS, CDR2 YFSETQ. Trimming removed 4 bases from V and 3 bases from J; junction bases left unmatched: 9. The CDR3 totals 16 residues. The CDR3 DNA reads TGCGCCAGCAGCGGAGACAGGGGGCGGCCGGACACTGAAGCTTTCTTT. Translating it yields CASSGDRGRPDTEAFF.

This clone has only one observation. The rearrangement joins TRBV5-6 to TRBJ1-1; D is possibly TRBD1 (5 bases). CDR1 SGHDT and CDR2 YYEEEE come from the germline V gene. CDR3 length: 13 amino acids. V was trimmed by 1 base and J by 1 base, leaving 5 bases between them. CDR3 DNA: TGTGCCAGCAGCTTGCAGGGGAACACTGAAGCTTTCTTT. Protein: CASSLQGNTEAFF.

This clone was seen a handful of times. This chain connects TRBV2 to TRBJ1-2, with 8 positions matching TRBD1. The V and J ends lost 7 bases and 3 bases, in that order; junction bases with no gene match: 4. Germline V lookup: CDR1 SNHLY, CDR2 FYNNEI. The CDR3 sequence is 13 residues long. Here the CDR3 reads CASKRTGYYGYTF. The DNA of the CDR3 is TGTGCCAGCAAGAGGACAGGGTACTATGGCTACACCTTC.

V gene TRBV3-1 (or the pseudogene TRBV3-2) combines with J gene TRBJ2-4, with 7 bases matching TRBD1. The ends lost 1 base at V and 2 bases at J; junction bases unmatched: 2. The CDR3 contains 15 residues. Looked up from germline, CDR1 is LGHDT and CDR2 is YNNKEL (reference sequence). The CDR3, as DNA: TGTGCCAGCAGCCAAGGCAGGGGGTCCAAAAACATTCAGTACTTC. It specifies CASSQGRGSKNIQYF.

V and J are TRBV3-1 (or the pseudogene TRBV3-2) and TRBJ2-2; possible D gene TRBD2, 5 bases. There are 13 residues in the CDR3. Trimming removed 5 bases at V and 5 bases at J, with 9 bases between. The V gene's germline CDR1 is LGHDT and CDR2 YNNKEL (reference sequence). The CDR3 coding sequence is TGTGCCAGCAGCAACCGCGGGACCGGGGAGCTGTTTTTT. Its protein product is CASSNRGTGELFF.

J is TRBJ2-3 and V is TRBV7-9; D unresolved. The V and J ends lost 3 bases and 5 bases respectively, with 9 bases between them. Germline V gene data show CDR1 as SEHNR and CDR2 as FQNEAQ (reference sequence). The CDR3 runs to 13 residues. The CDR3 here is CASSFDSLDTQYF. The DNA for the CDR3 is TGTGCCAGCAGCTTTGACTCTTTAGATACGCAGTATTTT.

V usage is TRBV7-3 and J usage is TRBJ2-1, with TRBD2 matching over 9 bases. In germline, CDR1 is SGHTA, CDR2 FQGTGA. This CDR3 is 17 amino acids long. V trimming: 0 bases; J trimming: 1 base; junction bases outside the gene matches: 4. The CDR3: CASSLTDAGGSYNEQFF. The CDR3 coding sequence is TGTGCCAGCAGCTTAACGGATGCGGGAGGGTCCTACAATGAGCAGTTCTTC.